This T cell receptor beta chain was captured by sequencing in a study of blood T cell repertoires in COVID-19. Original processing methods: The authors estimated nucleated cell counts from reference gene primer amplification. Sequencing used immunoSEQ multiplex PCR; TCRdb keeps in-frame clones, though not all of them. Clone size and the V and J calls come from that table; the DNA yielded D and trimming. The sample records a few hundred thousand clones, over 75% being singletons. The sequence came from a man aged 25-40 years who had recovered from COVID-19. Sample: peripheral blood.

The CDR3 loop is CASMADRASYNEQFF. DNA for the CDR3: TGTGCCAGCATGGCGGACAGGGCCTCCTACAATGAGCAGTTCTTC. The rearrangement links TRBV2 to TRBJ2-1; 8 nucleotides match TRBD1. V shed 7 bases and J 0 bases; nucleotides not matched to a gene: 5. The CDR3 loop spans 15 amino acids. Germline V gene sequence: CDR1 SNHLY, CDR2 FYNNEI.